This T cell receptor (beta chain) was profiled in a study of CD4 and CD8 cells across lung adenocarcinoma regions. The CDR3 covers 14 residues. V gave up 0 bases and J gave up 6 bases, with 10 bases separating them. The germline V gene has CDR1 MNHEY and CDR2 SVGAGI. TCRdb called the PCR reads again in MiXCR, with one record for every CDR3 protein. The repertoire holds over 6,500 distinct CDR3 sequences, with roughly 57% as singletons. Samples came from patients with localized non-small cell lung adenocarcinoma. The chain is built from TRBV6-5 and TRBJ2-3; D is possibly TRBD2 (6 bases). Sequencing was performed on CD8+ T cells from the center of a lung tumor. This receptor was identified in a male donor with lung adenocarcinoma. The CD4 and CD8 labels of this study may be unreliable. CDR3 protein: CASSYSGGGDTQYF. The CDR3 nucleotides read TGTGCCAGCAGTTACTCGGGAGGTGGGGATACGCAGTATTTT.